This TCR beta chain is drawn from a study of shared clonotypes between healthy human individuals (dated by TCRdb to 2020 to 2021). Study-wide context: The cohort included a few men and a couple of women between 18 and 49 years of age. Each donor's leukapheresis produced roughly between roughly 0.9 and 9 billion PBMCs. Libraries were prepared and TCR repertoires were sequenced by different laboratories using diverse techniques, in order to increase sequencing depth and limit assay-specific biases. Blood TCR repertoires of about 5 healthy adults were deeply sequenced to estimate repertoire size and the extent of clonotype sharing between individuals.

Using the deep immunoSEQ assay, multiplex PCR amplified TCR CDR3 regions from genomic DNA. Genomic DNA extracted from each cell subset was distributed evenly over all wells of several immunoSEQ 96-well plates, and each plate served as one replicate. Each replicate PCR for unsorted PBMC received roughly 290 ng genomic DNA, equal to approximately 29,000 T cell genomes. Ten immunoSEQ deep assay plates were used to sequence unsorted PBMC genomic DNA. Purified libraries were measured with a Qubit 3.0 fluorometer, size-checked on a Bioanalyzer 2100, and measured again with the KAPA Library Quantification kit. A separate single-read 150-cycle Illumina NextSeq 550 flow cell was used to sequence each immunoSEQ 96-well plate. Processing in the source paper ran as follows. The immunoSEQ output contained only junctional sequences without quality scores, so filtering could not match that applied to full-length reads. Sequences were annotated with PyIR, a Python wrapper for IgBLAST v1.9, and V/J genes and CDR3 were assigned using IMGT germline references. Reads were removed for weak V/J assignments (E-value above 1e-6), missing CDR3, stop codons, out-of-frame junctions, or ambiguous translated residues. V3J clonotypes were defined as sequences sharing an identical inferred V gene, J gene, and CDR3 amino acid sequence. The percentage overlap between two repertoires was calculated by dividing the number of shared unique clonotypes by the size of the smaller repertoire. RTK rarefaction, the Chao1 estimator, and Recon v2.1 estimates of unobserved clonotypes were used to assess repertoire richness. TCRdb took over this immuneACCESS table, retaining in-frame rearrangements with V and J assigned. Such tables are incomplete; in checked studies, under half of the missing clones stem from an unresolved V gene, and the remainder is unexplained. The V and J calls and clone size come from that table; D and trimming were worked out from the DNA. This sample lists about 480,000 clones; about three quarters were detected once. Around 13% of the sample lies in the top ten.

On this clone itself: There is no known antigen for this receptor. Base qualities are not provided; no much larger clone lies one nucleotide away.

The investigation overall reported the following: Sampling was restricted to blood, and TCR repertoires in tissues likely differ from the TCR repertoires found in blood. Pairwise subsampling indicated that sequencing depth was expected to affect the degree of clonotype sharing among donors. The genetic and exposure-history diversity represented was limited by the small number of donors.

Healthy HIV-negative adults with no recently reported acute infections or vaccinations were included as donors. All donors were Caucasian adults living in Nashville, Tennessee, USA. For unsorted samples, tens of millions of PBMCs were counted, and genomic DNA was extracted using the QIAamp DNA Blood Mini kit. Blood was collected by leukapheresis, and PBMCs were isolated by Ficoll-Histopaque density gradient centrifugation and then cryopreserved in liquid nitrogen vapor phase. CDR1 and CDR2, per the germline V gene (reference sequence), are GTSNPN and SVGIG. V gives up 5 bases and J gives up 2 bases, and the segment between their germline ends measures 15 bases. The CDR3 numbers 14 residues from cysteine through phenylalanine. Only the CDR3 portion is preserved as DNA: 42 bases, with reading frame beginning at the first base.

This clonotype was obtained from a woman in her thirties or forties in good health. Some clones in this sample may be carry-over from other donors' samples. Sample: PBMCs. This receptor chain uses TRBV30 and TRBJ2-5, with TRBD2 perhaps the D gene, on 6 matching bases. CDR3 loop: CAWVAGSRQETQYF. The nucleotide sequence reads TGTGCCTGGGTCGCCGGGAGCAGACAAGAGACCCAGTACTTC.